These T cell receptor beta chains were read from a single sample in a study of cytomegalovirus exposure and HLA in healthy donors. The assay was immunoSEQ multiplex PCR, and TCRdb's table has in-frame clones only and misses some. The sample includes 100,000 to 150,000 clones, 15% of them seen just once. The source material was PBMCs. The receptors originated from a woman between 18 and 29 years old in good health and CMV-seronegative. Each CDR3 is given with its conserved first and last residue. The D gene is left open where the match is weak. The listing skips clone size in some rows; elsewhere it reads once, few, many or a size class.

j_gene	d_gene	abundance	v_gene	CDR3nt	CDR3aa
TRBJ2-7	-	-	TRBV2	TGTGCCAGCAGGGGGGGCGAGCAGTACTTC	CASRGGEQYF
TRBJ2-7	TRBD2	many	TRBV5-1	TGCGCCAGCAGGCTGACTAGCGGTAATGACGAGCAGTACTTC	CASRLTSGNDEQYF
TRBJ2-7	-	-	TRBV30	TGTGCCTGGAGTCTCTTGGGCAGGGGATCCTACGAGCAGTACTTC	CAWSLLGRGSYEQYF
TRBJ1-6	-	few	TRBV18	TGTGCCAGCTCACCAGGGGGCTGGAATTCACCCCTCCACTTT	CASSPGGWNSPLHF
TRBJ1-1	TRBD1	-	TRBV19	TGTGCCAGTAGTGCGACAGGGGGATTCACTGAAGCTTTCTTT	CASSATGGFTEAFF
TRBJ2-3	-	-	TRBV6-5	TGTGCCAGCAGGCTAGCGAGAAACACAGATACGCAGTATTTT	CASRLARNTDTQYF
TRBJ2-1	-	-	TRBV7-3	TGTGCCAGCAGCCGCGATTTTTTGAGATACAATGAGCAGTTCTTC	CASSRDFLRYNEQFF
TRBJ1-3	-	-	TRBV2	TGTGCCAGCAGTGAGTACACCTCTGGAAACACCATATATTTT	CASSEYTSGNTIYF
TRBJ1-2	-	few	TRBV7-9	TGTGCCAGCAGCCCCGCAGGGATTCAGGGCTACACCTTC	CASSPAGIQGYTF
TRBJ1-5	-	-	TRBV7-9	TGTGCCAGCAGCCCTCCTGGGGAGCGCCAGCCCCAGCATTTT	CASSPPGERQPQHF
TRBJ2-2	-	few	TRBV7-2	TGTGCCAGCAGCTTAGGACTAGTTCACGGGGAGCTGTTTTTT	CASSLGLVHGELFF